A single count supports the clone carrying this T cell receptor (beta chain). The junction differs from germline at one of its ends, possibly a read error. The sample comes from a study of blood T cell repertoires in COVID-19. On the study more broadly: Collection of acute and convalescent COVID-19 samples took place in the United States, Italy and Spain. T cells, B-cell-depleted T cells, or PBMCs provided the cDNA or gDNA that served as material.

Per the original data handling: How many nucleated cells were present was estimated from reference gene primer amplification. Sequencing used immunoSEQ multiplex PCR; TCRdb keeps in-frame clones, though not all of them. The D gene and trimming were derived from the DNA, and the V and J assignments and clone size from that table. The profile shows around 140,000 clones, over 60% of them singletons. The clonotype comes from a woman in her seventies with acute or convalescent COVID-19. The sequencing input was peripheral blood.

The CDR3 loop is CASREGLAGELFF. The CDR3 DNA follows: TGTGCCAGCAGGGAAGGTCTCGCCGGGGAGCTGTTTTTT. The chain links TRBV2 to TRBJ2-2, with D unresolved. CDR3 length: 13 amino acids. Germline CDR1 and CDR2: SNHLY and FYNNEI.